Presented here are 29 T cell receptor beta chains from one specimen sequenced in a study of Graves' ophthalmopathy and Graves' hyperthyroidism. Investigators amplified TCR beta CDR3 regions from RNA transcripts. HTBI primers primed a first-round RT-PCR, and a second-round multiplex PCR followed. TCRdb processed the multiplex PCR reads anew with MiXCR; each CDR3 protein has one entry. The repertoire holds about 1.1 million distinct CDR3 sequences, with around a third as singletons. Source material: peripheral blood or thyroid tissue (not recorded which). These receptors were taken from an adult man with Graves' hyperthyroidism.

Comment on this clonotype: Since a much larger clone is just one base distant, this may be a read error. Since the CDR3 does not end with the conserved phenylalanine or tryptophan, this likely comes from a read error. The CDR3: CSARSPGTYGYTL. The DNA for the CDR3 is TGCAGTGCTAGATCTCCGGGAACCTATGGCTACACCCTC. This chain uses TRBV20-1 with TRBJ1-2, with D uncertain. Germline CDR1 DFQATT, CDR2 SNEGSKA (reference sequence). The ends were cut back, 2 bases at V and 4 bases at J, with 11 bases in the middle. There are 13 residues in the CDR3.

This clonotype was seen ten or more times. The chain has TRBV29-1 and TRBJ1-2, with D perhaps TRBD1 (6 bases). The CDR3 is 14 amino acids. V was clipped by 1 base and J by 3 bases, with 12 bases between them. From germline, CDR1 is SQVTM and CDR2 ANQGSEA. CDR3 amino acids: CSVEAQGVYYGYTF. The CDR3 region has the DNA TGCAGCGTTGAAGCACAGGGAGTTTACTATGGCTACACCTTC.

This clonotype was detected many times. For the CDR3, the DNA is TGTGCCAGCAGTGAATTGGGGTCGAGCACTGAAGCTTTCTTT. Encoded protein: CASSELGSSTEAFF. The chain joins TRBV6-1 to TRBJ1-1; no clear D gene. The germline V gene has CDR1 MNHNS and CDR2 SASEGT. This CDR3 is 14 amino acids long. With 2 bases removed from V and 4 bases from J, the gap between germline ends came to 11 bases.

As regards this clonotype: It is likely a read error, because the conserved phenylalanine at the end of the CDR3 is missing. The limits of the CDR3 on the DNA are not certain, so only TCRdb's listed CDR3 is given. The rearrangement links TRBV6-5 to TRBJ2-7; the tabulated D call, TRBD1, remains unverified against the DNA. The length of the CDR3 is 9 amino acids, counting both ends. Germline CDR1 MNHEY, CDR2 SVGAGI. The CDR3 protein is CASSYDSYT.

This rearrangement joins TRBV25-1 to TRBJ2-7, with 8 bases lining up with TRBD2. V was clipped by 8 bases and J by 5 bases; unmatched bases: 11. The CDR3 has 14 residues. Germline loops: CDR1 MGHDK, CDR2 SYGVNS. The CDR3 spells CASVSRRGEDEQYF. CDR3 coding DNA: TGTGCCAGCGTTAGTCGGCGGGGGGAGGACGAGCAGTACTTC.

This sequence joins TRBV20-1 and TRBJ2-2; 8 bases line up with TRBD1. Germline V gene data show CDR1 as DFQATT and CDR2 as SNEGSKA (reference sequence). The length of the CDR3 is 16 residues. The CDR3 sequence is CSTYEPRQGAVGELFF. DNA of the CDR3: TGCAGCACATACGAACCACGTCAGGGGGCAGTCGGGGAGCTGTTTTTT.

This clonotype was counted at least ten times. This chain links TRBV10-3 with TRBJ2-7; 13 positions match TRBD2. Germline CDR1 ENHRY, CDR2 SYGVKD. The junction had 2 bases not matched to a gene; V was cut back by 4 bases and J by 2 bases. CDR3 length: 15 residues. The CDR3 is CAISAGLAGAYEQYF. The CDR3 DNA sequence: TGTGCCATCAGTGCCGGACTAGCGGGAGCCTACGAGCAGTACTTC.

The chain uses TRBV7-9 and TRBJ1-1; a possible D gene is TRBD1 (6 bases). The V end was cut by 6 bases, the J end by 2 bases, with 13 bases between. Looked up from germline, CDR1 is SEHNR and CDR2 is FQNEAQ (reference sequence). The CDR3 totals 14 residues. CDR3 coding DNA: TGTGCCAGCAGGACTACAGGGTCTAACACTGAAGCTTTCTTT. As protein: CASRTTGSNTEAFF.

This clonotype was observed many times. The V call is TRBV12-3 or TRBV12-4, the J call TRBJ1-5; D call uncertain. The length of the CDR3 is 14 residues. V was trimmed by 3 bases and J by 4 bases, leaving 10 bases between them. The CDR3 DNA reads TGTGCCAGCAGTTTTGGACTACTGAATCAGCCCCAGCATTTT. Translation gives CASSFGLLNQPQHF.

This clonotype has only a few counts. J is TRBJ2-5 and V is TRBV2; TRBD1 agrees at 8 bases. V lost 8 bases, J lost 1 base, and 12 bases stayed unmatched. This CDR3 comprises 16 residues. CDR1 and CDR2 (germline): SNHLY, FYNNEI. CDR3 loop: CASPLGTGIGQETQYF. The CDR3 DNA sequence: TGTGCCAGCCCCCTGGGGACAGGTATTGGCCAAGAGACCCAGTACTTC.

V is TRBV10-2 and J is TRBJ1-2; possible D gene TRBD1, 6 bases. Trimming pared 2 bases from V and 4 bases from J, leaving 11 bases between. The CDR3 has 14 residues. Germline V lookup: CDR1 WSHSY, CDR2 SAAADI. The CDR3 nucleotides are TGCGCCAGCAGTGAGCCGGACAGCTTCTATGGCTACACCTTC. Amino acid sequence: CASSEPDSFYGYTF.

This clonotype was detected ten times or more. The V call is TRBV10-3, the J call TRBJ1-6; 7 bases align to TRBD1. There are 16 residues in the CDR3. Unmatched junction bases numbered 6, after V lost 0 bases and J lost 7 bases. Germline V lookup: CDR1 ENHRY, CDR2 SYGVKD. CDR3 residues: CAISESKGAYNSPLHF. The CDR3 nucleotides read TGTGCCATCAGTGAGTCGAAGGGGGCGTACAATTCACCCCTCCACTTT.

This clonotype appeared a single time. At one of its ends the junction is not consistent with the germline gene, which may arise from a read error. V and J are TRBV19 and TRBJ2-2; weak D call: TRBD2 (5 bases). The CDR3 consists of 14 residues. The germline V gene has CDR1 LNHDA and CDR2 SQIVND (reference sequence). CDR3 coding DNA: TGTGACAGTAGTATAGTCGGGGTCACCGGGGAGCTGTTTTTT. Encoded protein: CDSSIVGVTGELFF.

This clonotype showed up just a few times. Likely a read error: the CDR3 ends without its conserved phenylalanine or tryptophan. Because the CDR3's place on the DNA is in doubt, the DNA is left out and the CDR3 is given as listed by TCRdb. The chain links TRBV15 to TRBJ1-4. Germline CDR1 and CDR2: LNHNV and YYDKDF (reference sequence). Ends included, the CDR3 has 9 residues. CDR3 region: CATSRVGFS.

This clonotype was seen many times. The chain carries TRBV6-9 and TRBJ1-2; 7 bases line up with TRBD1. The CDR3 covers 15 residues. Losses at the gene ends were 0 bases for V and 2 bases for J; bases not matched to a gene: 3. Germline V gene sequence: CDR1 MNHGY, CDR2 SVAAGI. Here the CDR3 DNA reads TGTGCCAGCAGTTATTCCAGGGACAGAAACTATGGCTACACCTTC. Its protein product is CASSYSRDRNYGYTF.

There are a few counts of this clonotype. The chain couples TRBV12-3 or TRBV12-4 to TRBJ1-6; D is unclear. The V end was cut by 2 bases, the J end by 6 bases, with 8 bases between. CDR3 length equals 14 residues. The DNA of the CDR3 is TGTGCCAGCAGTTTAAGAAAGACTAATTCACCCCTCCACTTT. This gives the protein CASSLRKTNSPLHF.

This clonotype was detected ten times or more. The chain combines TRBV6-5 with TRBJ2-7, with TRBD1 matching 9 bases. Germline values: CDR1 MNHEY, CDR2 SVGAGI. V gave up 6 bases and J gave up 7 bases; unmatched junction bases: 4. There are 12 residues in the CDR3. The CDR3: CASSSDRGEQYF. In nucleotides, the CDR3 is TGTGCCAGCAGCTCCGACAGGGGGGAGCAGTACTTC.

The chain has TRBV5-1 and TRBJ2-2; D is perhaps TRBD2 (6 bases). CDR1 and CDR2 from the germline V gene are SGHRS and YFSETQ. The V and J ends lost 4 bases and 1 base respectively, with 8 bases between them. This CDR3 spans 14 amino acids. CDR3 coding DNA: TGCGCCAGCAGCGGGGGGATGAACACCGGGGAGCTGTTTTTT. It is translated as CASSGGMNTGELFF.

The CDR3 here is CASTPRGNTEAFF. The CDR3 DNA is TGTGCCAGCACCCCCAGGGGAAATACTGAAGCTTTCTTT. V usage is TRBV5-4 and J usage is TRBJ1-1; perhaps TRBD1 as D (6 bases). There are 13 residues in the CDR3. The germline V and J ends were trimmed by 6 bases and 5 bases, with 14 bases remaining between them. Germline lookup yields CDR1 SGHNT and CDR2 YYREEE (reference sequence).

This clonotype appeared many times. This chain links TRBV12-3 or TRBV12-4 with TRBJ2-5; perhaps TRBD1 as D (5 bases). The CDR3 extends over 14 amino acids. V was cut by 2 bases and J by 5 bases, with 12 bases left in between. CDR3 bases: TGTGCCAGCAGTTTATTGCAGGGTAGTGAGACCCAGTACTTC. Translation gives CASSLLQGSETQYF.

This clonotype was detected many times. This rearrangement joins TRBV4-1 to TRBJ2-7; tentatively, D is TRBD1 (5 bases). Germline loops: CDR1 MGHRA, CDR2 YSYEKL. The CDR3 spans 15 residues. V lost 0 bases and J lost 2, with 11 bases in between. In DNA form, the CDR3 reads TGCGCCAGCAGCCAAGAAACAGGCCCTCCCTACGAGCAGTACTTC. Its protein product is CASSQETGPPYEQYF.

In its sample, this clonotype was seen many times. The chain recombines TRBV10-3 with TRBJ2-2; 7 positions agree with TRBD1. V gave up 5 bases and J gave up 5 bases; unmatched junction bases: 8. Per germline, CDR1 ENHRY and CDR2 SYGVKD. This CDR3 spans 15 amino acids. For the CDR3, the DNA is TGTGCCATCAGTCGGGAACCCAGGGGGACCGGGGAGCTGTTTTTT. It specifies CAISREPRGTGELFF.

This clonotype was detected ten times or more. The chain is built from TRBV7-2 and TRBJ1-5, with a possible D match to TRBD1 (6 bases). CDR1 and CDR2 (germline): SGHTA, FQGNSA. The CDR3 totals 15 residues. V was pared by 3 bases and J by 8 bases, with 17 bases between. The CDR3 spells CASSFDRGLHEPQHF. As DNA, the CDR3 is TGTGCCAGCAGCTTCGATCGGGGGCTACATGAGCCCCAGCATTTT.

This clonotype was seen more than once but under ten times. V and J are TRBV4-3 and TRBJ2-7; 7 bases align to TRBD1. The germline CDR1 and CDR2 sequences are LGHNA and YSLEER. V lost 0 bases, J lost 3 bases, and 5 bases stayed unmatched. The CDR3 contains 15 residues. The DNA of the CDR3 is TGCGCCAGCAGCCAAGATCGCCAGGGGGTCTACGAGCAGTACTTC. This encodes CASSQDRQGVYEQYF.

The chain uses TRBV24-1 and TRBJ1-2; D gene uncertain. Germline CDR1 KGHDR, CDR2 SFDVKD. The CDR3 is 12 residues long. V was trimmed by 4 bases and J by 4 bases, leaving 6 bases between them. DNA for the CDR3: TGTGCCACCAGTGACGGCGTCTATGGCTACACCTTC. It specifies CATSDGVYGYTF.

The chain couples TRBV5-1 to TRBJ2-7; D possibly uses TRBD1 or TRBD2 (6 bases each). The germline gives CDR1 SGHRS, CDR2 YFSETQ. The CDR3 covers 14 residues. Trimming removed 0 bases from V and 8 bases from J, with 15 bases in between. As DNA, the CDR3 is TGCGCCAGCAGCTTGGGGCAGGGGAGGCACAAGCAGTACTTC. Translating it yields CASSLGQGRHKQYF.

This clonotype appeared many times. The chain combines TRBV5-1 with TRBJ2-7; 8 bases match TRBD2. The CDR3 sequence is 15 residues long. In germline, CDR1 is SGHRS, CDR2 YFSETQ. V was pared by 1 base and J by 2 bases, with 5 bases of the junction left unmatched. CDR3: CASSLTAGAPYEQYF. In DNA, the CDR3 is TGCGCCAGCAGCTTGACAGCGGGAGCACCCTACGAGCAGTACTTC.

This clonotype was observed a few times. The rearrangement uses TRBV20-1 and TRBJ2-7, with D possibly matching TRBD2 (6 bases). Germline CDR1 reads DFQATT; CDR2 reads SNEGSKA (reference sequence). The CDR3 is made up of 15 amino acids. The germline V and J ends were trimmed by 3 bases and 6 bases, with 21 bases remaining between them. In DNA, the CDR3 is TGCAGTGCTAGGCCCCCCTCGGGACTTCCCCCCGAGCAGTACTTC. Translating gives CSARPPSGLPPEQYF.

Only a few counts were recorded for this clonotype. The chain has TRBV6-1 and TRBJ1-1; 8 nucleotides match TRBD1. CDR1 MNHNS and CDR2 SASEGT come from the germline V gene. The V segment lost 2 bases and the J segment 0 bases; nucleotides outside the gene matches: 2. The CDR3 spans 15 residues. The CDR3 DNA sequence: TGTGCCAGCAGTGAACAGGGGGCTTTGAACACTGAAGCTTTCTTT. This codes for CASSEQGALNTEAFF.